This TCR beta chain comes out of a study of T cell responses to AZD1222 COVID-19 vaccine. Data came from immunoSEQ multiplex PCR; TCRdb stores just in-frame clones and leaves some out. The sample records about 56,000 clones, over 75% being singletons. The count of this clone is one. The CDR3 length is 14 residues. Germline V gene lookup returns CDR1 KGHDR and CDR2 SFDVKD. The V gene lost 0 bases and the J gene lost 4 bases, with 6 bases spanning the gap. The V and J genes are TRBV24-1 and TRBJ1-5; tentatively, D is TRBD1 (5 bases). The specimen comprised peripheral blood, sampled on day 0 of AZD1222 vaccination. The receptor was isolated from an adult in good health. The CDR3 loop is CATSDLGGNQPQHF. For the CDR3, the DNA is TGTGCCACCAGTGATTTGGGGGGGAATCAGCCCCAGCATTTT.